This TCR beta chain was found in a study of T cells in tuberculosis. TCRdb keeps only in-frame clones here, not all; method: immunoSEQ multiplex PCR. The sample consists of tens of thousands of clones, approximately 93% of them appearing once. Details on this clone: The antigen remains unidentified.

Overall study findings and caveats: Cases with active tuberculosis were adults, while controls were adolescents. Classification accuracy was about 90% (AUROC 0.85 to 0.95) with the GMM-specific repertoire.

Unsorted cryopreserved PBMC were sequenced, averaging around 99,000 T cells per clinical donor. V was trimmed by 4 bases and J by 5 bases, leaving 15 bases between them. This CDR3 is built from 16 residues. In germline, CDR1 is SGHDN, CDR2 FVKESK. Sequencing was carried out using PBMCs. The genes are TRBV14 and TRBJ1-6; D is perhaps TRBD1 (5 bases). The sequence derives from a donor between 5 and 29 years old with latent tuberculosis or without tuberculosis infection. The CDR3 sequence is CASSRFIRADNSPLHF. DNA for the CDR3: TGTGCCAGCAGCCGCTTCATCAGGGCTGATAATTCACCCCTCCACTTT.